One and the same sample provided the 18 T cell receptor beta chains below, sequenced in a study of cytomegalovirus exposure and HLA in healthy donors. The PCR used 60 Vbeta and 13 Jbeta primers. Some clones are missing from TCRdb's copy, which holds only in-frame ones; the method was immunoSEQ multiplex PCR. The table has 50,000 to 60,000 clones, 65% to 85% seen once; the top ten hold roughly 2.9%. The material sequenced was PBMCs. These receptors were collected from a man aged 18-30 years in good health and CMV-seronegative.

This chain links TRBV5-1 with TRBJ2-7, with TRBD2 as a possible D gene (6 bases). Germline V gene data show CDR1 as SGHRS and CDR2 as YFSETQ. The V gene lost 0 bases and the J gene lost 1 base, with 8 bases spanning the gap. The CDR3 has 14 residues. CDR3 loop: CASSLVGSSYEQYF. CDR3 nucleotide sequence: TGCGCCAGCAGCTTGGTCGGGAGTTCCTACGAGCAGTACTTC.

This chain uses TRBV9 with TRBJ2-1, with 8 bases aligning to TRBD1. The CDR3 length is 15 residues. Germline assignment: CDR1 SGDLS and CDR2 YYNGEE. Germline trimming cut 0 bases from V and 6 bases from J; bases unmatched to any gene: 5. The CDR3 reads CASSVGGTGFNEQFF. CDR3 in DNA: TGTGCCAGCAGCGTAGGAGGGACAGGCTTCAATGAGCAGTTCTTC.

The chain recombines TRBV5-8 with TRBJ2-1, with a possible D match to TRBD1 (6 bases). V was trimmed by 5 bases and J by 10 bases, leaving 16 bases between them. Per the germline V gene, CDR1 is SGHTS and CDR2 is YDEGEE. This CDR3 is built from 13 residues. The CDR3 loop reads CASRNTGSDEQFF. DNA of the CDR3: TGTGCCAGCAGAAATACAGGGAGCGACGAGCAGTTCTTC. Full variable domain (remainder filled in from reference TRBV5-8 and TRBJ2-1): EAGVTQSPTHLIKTRGQQATLRCSPISGHTSVYWYQQALGLGLQFLLWYDEGEERNRGNFPPRFSGRQFPNYSSELNVNALELEDSALYLCASRNTGSDEQFFGPGTRLTVL.

The chain carries TRBV9 and TRBJ2-5; TRBD1 matches 9 bases. CDR1 is SGDLS, CDR2 YYNGEE, per germline. Trimming took 0 bases from V and 5 from J; bases not matched to a gene: 11. The CDR3 sequence is 17 residues long. In DNA form, the CDR3 reads TGTGCCAGCAGCGTAGATATGGGACAGGGATTATTCGAGACCCAGTACTTC. Translating gives CASSVDMGQGLFETQYF.

The rearrangement uses TRBV14 and TRBJ2-5; 8 bases are a match to TRBD2. The CDR3 runs to 14 residues. J lost 7 bases, V lost 4 bases, and 8 bases had no gene match. The germline V gene has CDR1 SGHDN and CDR2 FVKESK. The chain's CDR3 is CASSPQAGAGTQYF. CDR3 bases: TGTGCCAGCAGCCCCCAAGCGGGGGCAGGGACCCAGTACTTC.

The gene calls are TRBV4-3 and TRBJ2-7; 9 bases fit TRBD1. J gave up 6 bases and V 1 base, and 4 bases lay outside the gene matches. The CDR3 sequence is 14 residues long. CDR1 and CDR2 from the germline V gene are LGHNA and YSLEER. CDR3 nucleotide sequence: TGCGCCAGCAGCCAAGGGGACAGGGCCTTCGAGCAGTACTTC. Translated, it gives CASSQGDRAFEQYF.

The J gene is TRBJ2-7, the V gene TRBV7-2; D may be TRBD2 (6 bases). Germline lookup yields CDR1 SGHTA and CDR2 FQGNSA. The ends were cut back, 5 bases at V and 9 bases at J, with 23 bases in the middle. The CDR3 has 15 residues. CDR3 region: CASSPGIGGGNSQYF. The CDR3 DNA reads TGTGCCAGCAGCCCAGGGATTGGTGGGGGGAATTCGCAGTACTTC.

The chain joins TRBV4-2 to TRBJ2-7; possible D gene TRBD1, 5 bases. The V and J ends lost 2 bases and 3 bases respectively, with 11 bases between them. Germline-derived CDR1 and CDR2 are LGHNA and YNFKEQ. There are 14 residues in the CDR3. As DNA, the CDR3 is TGTGCCAGCAGCCAACAGGGAATGGACTACGAGCAGTACTTC. This codes for CASSQQGMDYEQYF.

This clone has just a few counts. This chain connects TRBV7-9 to TRBJ1-6; D unclear. V was trimmed by 2 bases and J by 8 bases, leaving 4 bases between them. The CDR3 loop spans 12 amino acids. CDR1 is SEHNR and CDR2 is FQNEAQ in the germline V gene (reference sequence). CDR3 sequence reads: CASSLLDSPLHF. CDR3 DNA: TGTGCCAGCAGCTTACTTGATTCACCCCTCCACTTT.

The rearrangement links TRBV6-1 to TRBJ2-1; a weak D match, TRBD2 (5 bases). The V end was cut by 2 bases, the J end by 8 bases, with 10 bases between. This CDR3 contains 13 residues. Germline assignment: CDR1 MNHNS and CDR2 SASEGT. CDR3 in DNA: TGTGCCAGCAGTGAAAGGAGGTGGGATGAGCAGTTCTTC. This sequence encodes CASSERRWDEQFF.

The CDR3 DNA follows: TGTGCCAGCAGTGTTAGCGGGAGTGCCTACAATGAGCAGTTCTTC. This encodes CASSVSGSAYNEQFF. The chain links TRBV6-6 to TRBJ2-1; 9 bases are a match to TRBD2. The J segment lost 2 bases and the V segment lost 5 bases, leaving 4 bases of the junction unmatched. The germline CDR1 and CDR2 sequences are MNHNY and SVGAGI (reference sequence). CDR3 length equals 15 residues.

This clone showed up just once. The V and J genes are TRBV19 and TRBJ2-3; TRBD1 matches at 10 bases. V trimming: 7 bases; J trimming: 4 bases; junction bases outside the gene matches: 5. Germline V CDR1 and CDR2: LNHDA, SQIVND (reference sequence). The CDR3 loop spans 14 amino acids. The CDR3 protein is CASNGQGEADTQYF. DNA for the CDR3: TGTGCCAGTAACGGACAGGGGGAGGCAGATACGCAGTATTTT.

J is TRBJ1-2 and V is TRBV28; TRBD1 matches at 8 bases. The germline V gene encodes CDR1 MDHEN and CDR2 SYDVKM. Unmatched junction bases numbered 6, after V lost 2 bases and J lost 4 bases. The CDR3 runs 15 residues. CDR3 protein: CASSLPGQGAYGYTF. The DNA for the CDR3 is TGTGCCAGCAGTTTACCCGGACAGGGCGCCTATGGCTACACCTTC.

The rearrangement links TRBV4-1 to TRBJ2-7; possibly TRBD2 for D (6 bases). The V gene lost 1 base and the J gene lost 0 bases, with 10 bases spanning the gap. Germline values: CDR1 MGHRA, CDR2 YSYEKL. The CDR3 spans 15 residues. CDR3 amino acids: CASSQGQGLSYEQYF. The CDR3 nucleotides read TGCGCCAGCAGCCAAGGTCAGGGACTCTCCTACGAGCAGTACTTC.

The chain links TRBV10-3 to TRBJ2-7; TRBD1 aligns across 7 bases. Germline trimming cut 4 bases from V and 5 bases from J; bases unmatched to any gene: 5. This CDR3 has 13 amino acids. Germline CDR1 reads ENHRY; CDR2 reads SYGVKD. The CDR3 sequence is CAISAQGINEQYF. CDR3 in DNA: TGTGCCATCAGTGCACAGGGGATCAACGAGCAGTACTTC.

This sequence joins TRBV5-4 and TRBJ1-1; D perhaps matches TRBD1 (6 bases). The CDR3 length is 16 residues. V was trimmed by 4 bases and J by 0 bases, leaving 16 bases between them. Germline V gene lookup returns CDR1 SGHNT and CDR2 YYREEE (reference sequence). The DNA of the CDR3 is TGTGCCAGCAGCGCTCCACAGGGCGCCATGAACACTGAAGCTTTCTTT. The encoded protein is CASSAPQGAMNTEAFF. Using reference TRBV5-4 and TRBJ1-1 for the parts outside the CDR3, the full variable domain is ETGVTQSPTHLIKTRGQQVTLRCSSQSGHNTVSWYQQALGQGPQFIFQYYREEENGRGNFPPRFSGLQFPNYSSELNVNALELDDSALYLCASSAPQGAMNTEAFFGQGTRLTVV.

This clone has a handful of counts. The chain combines TRBV2 with TRBJ2-6; 7 nucleotides agree with TRBD1. Germline V gene data show CDR1 as SNHLY and CDR2 as FYNNEI. The CDR3 loop spans 15 amino acids. The V gene end was trimmed by 5 bases and the J gene end by 4 bases; junction bases not matched to a gene: 5. This CDR3 is CASSRQGAGANVLTF. DNA for the CDR3: TGTGCCAGCAGTCGACAGGGAGCCGGGGCCAACGTCCTGACTTTC. Based on the CDR3 plus reference TRBV2 and TRBJ2-6, the full variable domain is EPEVTQTPSHQVTQMGQEVILRCVPISNHLYFYWYRQILGQKVEFLVSFYNNEISEKSEIFDDQFSVERPDGSNFTLKIRSTKLEDSAMYFCASSRQGAGANVLTFGAGSRLTVL.

This clone was counted between two and nine times. The V gene is TRBV7-2, the J gene TRBJ2-1; the match to TRBD2 covers 11 bases. Trimming removed 3 bases from V and 7 bases from J; junction bases left unmatched: 8. This CDR3 has 16 residues. Germline-derived CDR1 and CDR2 are SGHTA and FQGNSA. The CDR3, as DNA: TGTGCCAGCAGCTTCCGTAGCGGGAGGGCCTCAAATGAGCAGTTCTTC. Translation gives CASSFRSGRASNEQFF. Full variable domain (missing parts from reference TRBV7-2 and TRBJ2-1): GAGVSQSPSNKVTEKGKDVELRCDPISGHTALYWYRQSLGQGLEFLIYFQGNSAPDKSGLPSDRFSAERTGGSVSTLTIQRTQQEDSAVYLCASSFRSGRASNEQFFGPGTRLTVL.